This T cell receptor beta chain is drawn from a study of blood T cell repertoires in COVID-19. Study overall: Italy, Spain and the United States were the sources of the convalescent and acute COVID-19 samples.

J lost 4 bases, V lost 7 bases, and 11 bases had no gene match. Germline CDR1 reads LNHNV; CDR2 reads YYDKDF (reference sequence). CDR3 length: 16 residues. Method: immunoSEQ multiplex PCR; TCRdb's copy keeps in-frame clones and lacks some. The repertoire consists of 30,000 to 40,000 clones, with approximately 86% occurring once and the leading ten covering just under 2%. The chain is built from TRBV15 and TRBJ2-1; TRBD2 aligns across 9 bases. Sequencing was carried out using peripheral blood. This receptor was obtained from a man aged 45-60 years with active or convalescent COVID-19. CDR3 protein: CATKSASGVSYNEQFF. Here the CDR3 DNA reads TGTGCCACCAAATCAGCTAGCGGGGTCTCTTACAATGAGCAGTTCTTC.